This is a list of T cell receptor beta chains from one sample in a study of control samples from healthy donors and cancer patients. Only in-frame clones appear in the TCRdb table, and some are missing; sequencing was by immunoSEQ multiplex PCR. The sample contains about 55,000 clones, roughly 95% of which appear only once. Sequencing was carried out using blood. Source of these receptors: a man aged 25-45 years in good health. Both conserved end residues are part of each CDR3. A D gene is named only where the DNA matches it firmly. Rows may omit the clone size; those that give it use once, few, many or a size class.

TRBD2,TRBJ2-7,NA,TRBV5-1,CASSLAGGLAGESSYEQYF,TGCGCCAGCAGCTTGGCCGGGGGACTAGCGGGAGAGAGCTCCTACGAGCAGTACTTC
NA,TRBJ2-2,NA,TRBV4-1,CASSQAKAGTTGELFF,TGCGCCAGCAGCCAGGCGAAGGCAGGGACCACCGGGGAGCTGTTTTTT
NA,TRBJ1-1,NA,TRBV11-2,CASSLQGNTEAFF,TGTGCCAGCAGCTTGCAAGGGAACACTGAAGCTTTCTTT
TRBD1,TRBJ2-7,NA,TRBV2,CASRWGQGDYEQYF,TGTGCCAGCAGATGGGGACAGGGAGACTACGAGCAGTACTTC
TRBD1,TRBJ2-1,NA,TRBV5-4,CASSLRDRPYNEQFF,TGTGCCAGCAGCCTCCGGGACAGGCCTTACAATGAGCAGTTCTTC
TRBD1,TRBJ1-5,NA,TRBV6-5,CASVRTGGNQPQHF,TGTGCCAGCGTTAGGACAGGGGGCAATCAGCCCCAGCATTTT
TRBD2,TRBJ2-1,NA,TRBV9,CASSGAGINEQFF,TGTGCCAGCAGCGGAGCGGGGATTAATGAGCAGTTCTTC
NA,TRBJ2-2,NA,TRBV21-1,CASSKEWGLAGRINTGELFF,TGTGCCAGCAGCAAAGAATGGGGACTAGCGGGACGGATAAACACCGGGGAGCTGTTTTTT
TRBD1,TRBJ1-2,NA,TRBV28,CASIQTGADYGYTF,TGTGCCAGCATTCAGACAGGGGCGGACTATGGCTACACCTTC
NA,TRBJ2-6,NA,TRBV5-1,CASSLVPGAGANVLTF,TGCGCCAGCAGCTTGGTCCCGGGGGCTGGGGCCAACGTCCTGACTTTC
NA,TRBJ2-1,NA,TRBV5-4,CASSFRGNEQFF,TGTGCCAGCAGCTTTCGTGGGAATGAGCAGTTCTTC
TRBD1,TRBJ2-5,NA,TRBV28,CASNSKQGRETQYF,TGTGCCAGTAATTCAAAACAGGGGCGGGAGACCCAGTACTTC
TRBD1,TRBJ2-7,NA,TRBV2,CASSWGTGNHEQYF,TGTGCCAGCAGTTGGGGGACAGGGAACCACGAGCAGTACTTC
NA,TRBJ1-1,NA,TRBV9,CASSQGPNTEAFF,TGTGCCAGCAGCCAAGGACCTAACACTGAAGCTTTCTTT
TRBD2,TRBJ2-3,NA,TRBV24-1,CATSGRGGSPSTDTQYF,TGTGCCACCAGTGGTCGGGGGGGGAGTCCTAGCACAGATACGCAGTATTTT
TRBD2,TRBJ2-1,once,TRBV6-4,CASSKWTRAYNEQFF,TGTGCCAGCAGCAAATGGACTAGGGCCTACAATGAGCAGTTCTTC
NA,TRBJ2-2,NA,TRBV9,CASSVVSVTGELFF,TGTGCCAGCAGCGTAGTTTCTGTCACCGGGGAGCTGTTTTTT
NA,TRBJ2-7,NA,TRBV9,CASSVGTTSSYEQYF,TGTGCCAGCAGCGTAGGGACTACCAGCTCCTACGAGCAGTACTTC
NA,TRBJ2-3,NA,TRBV4-1,CASSPFSRGTSTDTQYF,TGCGCCAGCAGCCCATTTTCCAGGGGGACTAGCACAGATACGCAGTATTTT
TRBD2,TRBJ2-6,NA,TRBV6-1,CARSEPPGGGGANVLTF,TGTGCCCGCAGTGAACCCCCGGGGGGGGGCGGGGCCAACGTCCTGACTTTC
NA,TRBJ2-7,NA,TRBV11-2,CASSRLAEGAQGAYEQYF,TGTGCCAGCAGCCGTCTCGCGGAGGGGGCCCAAGGAGCCTACGAGCAGTACTTC
NA,TRBJ2-2,NA,TRBV5-1,CASSPHGGGTGELFF,TGCGCCAGCAGCCCCCACGGAGGAGGAACCGGGGAGCTGTTTTTT
NA,TRBJ1-4,NA,TRBV1,CTSSHFQGEEKLFF,TGCACCAGCAGCCATTTCCAGGGAGAAGAAAAACTGTTTTTT
NA,TRBJ2-6,NA,TRBV6-2/TRBV6-3,CASSYTRVSGAGANVLTF,TGTGCCAGCAGTTACACCAGGGTATCAGGTGCTGGGGCCAACGTCCTGACTTTC
TRBD1,TRBJ1-1,NA,TRBV5-6,CASSLGLGQEAFF,TGTGCCAGCAGCTTGGGTTTGGGACAGGAAGCTTTCTTT
NA,TRBJ2-7,NA,TRBV18,CASSSLDIGSEQYF,TGTGCCAGCTCCTCCCTAGACATAGGGTCCGAGCAGTACTTC
NA,TRBJ1-1,NA,TRBV3-1/TRBV3-2,CASSQGRMNTEAFF,TGTGCCAGCAGCCAGGGGCGGATGAACACTGAAGCTTTCTTT
NA,TRBJ1-4,NA,TRBV12-3/TRBV12-4,CASREEGRLFF,TGTGCCAGCAGGGAAGAAGGGAGACTGTTTTTT
TRBD1,TRBJ1-6,NA,TRBV19,CASSRQGAISNSPLHF,TGTGCCAGTAGCCGACAGGGGGCTATTAGTAATTCACCCCTCCACTTT
TRBD2,TRBJ2-1,NA,TRBV7-3,CASSLIRVAGGEQFF,TGTGCCAGCAGCTTAATTCGAGTAGCGGGAGGTGAGCAGTTCTTC